This T cell receptor beta chain emerged from a study of neurological immune-mediated disorders (dated by TCRdb to between 2017 and 2020). With regard to the full study: The study compared peripheral blood TCR-beta repertoires of HTLV-I-associated myelopathy (HAM/TSP) patients, multiple sclerosis patients and healthy controls using UMI-based sequencing. The approximately 110 TCR-beta libraries included longitudinal samples, technical triplicates and paired sorted CD4+ and CD8+ T-cell subsets alongside PBMC samples. The cohort comprised 65 to 75 subjects: some 15 HAM/TSP patients, 34 multiple sclerosis patients and 20 or so healthy controls. Study-wide conclusions, independent of this receptor: No identical CDR3 amino acid sequences were shared among expanded clones across subjects, suggesting private TCR-beta repertoires in all groups. The highest TCR clonal expansion was observed in HAM/TSP patients, whereas the lowest was observed in MS patients, even when compared with healthy controls.

For unsorted PBMC libraries, 2 million PBMCs were used after storage in RNAlater at -80 degrees C until RNA extraction. Peripheral blood was subjected to Ficoll-Hypaque density gradient centrifugation to isolate PBMCs, which were then cryopreserved in liquid nitrogen. CDR1 is given as DFQATT and CDR2 as SNEGSKA, both from the germline V gene (reference sequence). The CDR3 covers 14 residues, taking in both the cysteine and the phenylalanine. Only the CDR3 DNA is retained, 42 bases long and in frame from the first base. V loses 1 base of germline sequence and J loses 2 bases, and the interval between the two ends is 8 bases. To synthesize cDNA, template-switch 5'RACE was performed with a primer carrying a 10-nucleotide random unique molecular identifier so that each TCR transcript was tagged. Over 180 million TCR-beta sequences, covering 15-18 subjects, were produced in each sequencing run. The RNeasy kit was used for extraction of total RNA. The KAPA Real-time Library Amplification kit was used to amplify TCR-beta VDJ regions with primers for the TCR constant region and the 5'RACE anchor. A first PCR added sample indexes and Illumina adaptors, after which a second PCR increased the library yield. The roughly 650 bp TCR product was size-selected on a 2% E-gel SizeSelection system after Ampure bead purification. Library quality was checked on a Bioanalyzer, concentration was measured with Qubit, and libraries were quantified with the Kapa Library Quantification kit before pooling. An Illumina HiSeq 2500 was used to sequence the libraries paired-end at 2 x 150 bp. To increase sequence diversity, roughly 24-31% phiX was spiked into each library pool. Per the authors' processing: Quality-filtered reads were processed with the UMI-based MiGEC pipeline, and over 90% of raw TCR sequences were removed by the MiGEC pipeline during error correction. VDJ genes were aligned to IMGT germline references, and clonotypes were defined by unique CDR3 amino acid sequence plus V-J genes. VDJtools evaluated clonal expansion, Shannon diversity and CDR3 relatedness (CalcPairwiseDistances, ClusterSamples); CLCbio workbench built phylogenetic trees. Clones with at least 8 unique UMIs were defined as expanded, with this threshold being based on coefficient-of-variation modelling across technical triplicates. Using fastp at Q25 and MiXCR, TCRdb reprocessed the public reads and kept productive beta chains. Each entry is one CDR3 protein sequence, shown with its most common DNA and genes. V and J calls and clone size were set by TCRdb, not the authors. Present in this sample are around 15,000 distinct CDR3 sequences, approximately 15% of which were seen just once. Roughly 13% of the sample comes from the top ten.

In its sample, this clonotype was seen many times. Its antigen remains unidentified. Nothing much larger sits one base from this clone, and base qualities are not available. This TCR came from a man in his sixties with HTLV-1-associated myelopathy (HAM/TSP). The sequenced sample consisted of PBMCs. The chain was built from TRBV20-1 and TRBJ2-2; TRBD1 might be the D gene, on 5 matching bases. The bases read TGCAGTGCTAGAGTCGACAGTAACACCGGGGAGCTGTTTTTT. This codes for CSARVDSNTGELFF.